What follows are 22 T cell receptor beta chains derived from one specimen sequenced in a study of molecular identifiers for immune sequencing clone quantification. TCRdb processed the PCR reads anew with MiXCR; each CDR3 protein has one entry. The profile shows tens of thousands of distinct CDR3 sequences, less than 20% of them singletons. The sequencing sample was made of naive CD8+ T cells from blood, with Jurkat cell RNA spiked in. Documented subset: FACS-sorted CD8+CD4-CCR7+CD45RA+ naive T cells. These receptors were collected from a human donor in good health. Some libraries in this study had Jurkat cell RNA spiked in.

At least ten counts were recorded for this clonotype. The V and J genes are TRBV9 and TRBJ2-5; D is unresolved. CDR1 is SGDLS and CDR2 is YYNGEE in the germline V gene. The CDR3 is 14 residues long. Trimming cost V 4 bases and J 1 base, with 11 bases left between them. The DNA for the CDR3 is TGTGCCAGCAGCTCGAGCACAGTCCAAGAGACCCAGTACTTC. Translating it yields CASSSSTVQETQYF.

In its sample, this clonotype was seen many times. The chain joins TRBV5-1 to TRBJ2-3; the match to TRBD2 covers 7 bases. The germline CDR1 and CDR2 sequences are SGHRS and YFSETQ. Trimming at V came to 5 bases and at J to 1 base, leaving 10 bases not matched to a gene. The CDR3 covers 16 residues. CDR3 sequence: CASSSRIAGRTDTQYF. CDR3 nucleotide sequence: TGCGCCAGCAGTTCCCGAATAGCGGGTCGCACAGATACGCAGTATTTT.

The V gene is TRBV30, the J gene TRBJ1-2; D not certain. The CDR3 contains 12 residues. In germline, CDR1 is GTSNPN, CDR2 SVGIG (reference sequence). Trimming shortened V by 4 bases and J by 8 bases, and 14 bases separated the two germline ends. The CDR3 region is CAWTSGSDGYTF. The DNA of the CDR3 is TGTGCCTGGACTTCTGGGTCTGACGGCTACACCTTC.

As regards this clonotype: A single base separates this from a much larger clone, so it may be a read error. V and J are TRBV19 and TRBJ2-5; D perhaps matches TRBD2 (6 bases). The CDR3 consists of 15 residues. CDR1 and CDR2 from the germline V gene are LNHDA and SQIVND (reference sequence). The CDR3 here is CTSSIGVADQETQYF. The CDR3 DNA is TGTACCAGTAGTATAGGGGTAGCGGATCAAGAGACCCAGTACTTC. Complete variable domain (other parts from reference TRBV19 and TRBJ2-5): DGGITQSPKYLFRKEGQNVTLSCEQNLNHDAMYWYRQDPGQGLRLIYYSQIVNDFQKGDIAEGYSVSREKKESFPLTVTSAQKNPTAFYLCTSSIGVADQETQYFGPGTRLLVL.

Comment on this clonotype: A much larger clone sits a single nucleotide away, making a read error possible. The chain links TRBV5-1 to TRBJ2-3; D gene unclear. This CDR3 region has 14 residues. Per the germline V gene, CDR1 is SGHRS and CDR2 is YFSETQ. Trimming took 0 bases from V and 4 from J, leaving 9 bases between them. The CDR3 DNA reads as TGCGCCAGCAGCTTGGAGCAGAACCCAGATACGCAGTATTTT. It yields the protein CASSLEQNPDTQYF.

This chain connects TRBV11-2 to TRBJ2-1; 8 bases are a match to TRBD1. Losses at the gene ends were 4 bases for V and 5 bases for J; bases not matched to a gene: 4. The CDR3 consists of 14 residues. Germline lookup yields CDR1 SGHAT and CDR2 FQNNGV. DNA of the CDR3: TGTGCCAGCAGCTCACAGGGGGGTGACAATGAGCAGTTCTTC. As protein: CASSSQGGDNEQFF.

This clonotype was detected many times. CDR3 nucleotide sequence: TGTGCCAGCAGTTATCCTCCACAGGGTACCGGGGAGCTGTTTTTT. Its protein is CASSYPPQGTGELFF. The chain couples TRBV28 to TRBJ2-2, with a possible D match to TRBD1 (6 bases). V was pared by 4 bases and J by 5 bases, with 14 bases between. There are 15 residues in the CDR3. CDR1 is MDHEN, CDR2 SYDVKM, per germline.

This clonotype showed up just a few times. The chain carries TRBV24-1 and TRBJ2-3, with D possibly TRBD2 on 6 matching bases. Germline CDR1 is KGHDR and CDR2 is SFDVKD. The CDR3 spans 18 residues. V was cut by 5 bases and J by 0 bases, with 20 bases left in between. The CDR3 nucleotides read TGTGCCACCAGTGCCTCCCCCCAGGGCGGGATTAGCACAGATACGCAGTATTTT. Its protein product is CATSASPQGGISTDTQYF.

There are many counts of this clonotype. V gene TRBV11-2 combines with J gene TRBJ2-7, with D perhaps TRBD1 or TRBD2 (5 bases each). The CDR3 covers 14 residues. Germline assignment: CDR1 SGHAT and CDR2 FQNNGV. Trimming stripped 2 bases from V and 2 bases from J, with 10 bases between. The CDR3 DNA is TGTGCCAGCAGCTTACCGGGGCCGGCCTACGAGCAGTACTTC. Protein product: CASSLPGPAYEQYF.

For this clonotype: This may be a read error, as it is one base from a much larger clone. V and J are TRBV27 and TRBJ2-5, with D tentatively TRBD2 (5 bases). Germline V gene sequence: CDR1 MNHEY, CDR2 SMNVEV (reference sequence). The CDR3 covers 14 residues. The CDR3: CVSSLLSGPETQYF. The CDR3 DNA sequence: TGTGTCAGCAGTTTATTAAGCGGTCCGGAGACCCAGTACTTC.

As concerns this clonotype: A clone one base away is much larger, so this may be a read error. Because the CDR3 is missing its conserved closing phenylalanine or tryptophan, this is likely a read error. The chain uses TRBV28 and TRBJ2-5, with TRBD2 identical over 13 bases. This CDR3 has 19 residues. Germline CDR1 is MDHEN and CDR2 is SYDVKM. V gave up 8 bases and J gave up 5 bases; unmatched junction bases: 20. The CDR3 sequence is CASGLIGLAGEIGWETQYL. The CDR3 nucleotides read TGTGCCAGCGGCCTCATCGGACTAGCGGGAGAGATTGGATGGGAGACCCAGTACCTC.

This clonotype was counted at least ten times. V gene TRBV10-3 combines with J gene TRBJ2-3; TRBD2 aligns across 8 bases. J gave up 0 bases and V 6 bases, and 8 bases lay outside the gene matches. The CDR3 has 16 residues. Germline CDR1 and CDR2: ENHRY and SYGVKD. CDR3 region: CAIRPGVAGSTDTQYF. CDR3 nucleotide sequence: TGTGCCATCAGGCCCGGGGTAGCGGGAAGCACAGATACGCAGTATTTT.

This clonotype was seen repeatedly, ten times or more. The genes are TRBV7-2 and TRBJ1-1; D possibly corresponds to TRBD1 (5 bases). CDR1 is SGHTA and CDR2 is FQGNSA in the germline V gene. V was shortened by 3 bases and J by 5 bases, with 13 bases between the two germline ends. This CDR3 region has 14 residues. CDR3 region: CASSFGGSATEAFF. The CDR3, as DNA: TGTGCCAGCAGCTTTGGGGGATCGGCAACTGAAGCTTTCTTT. Based on the CDR3 plus reference TRBV7-2 and TRBJ1-1, the full variable domain is GAGVSQSPSNKVTEKGKDVELRCDPISGHTALYWYRQSLGQGLEFLIYFQGNSAPDKSGLPSDRFSAERTGGSVSTLTIQRTQQEDSAVYLCASSFGGSATEAFFGQGTRLTVV.

The chain joins TRBV6-5 to TRBJ1-1; 12 bases are shared with TRBD1. Germline V lookup: CDR1 MNHEY, CDR2 SVGAGI. This CDR3 has 17 residues. V shed 2 bases and J 4 bases; nucleotides not matched to a gene: 8. The CDR3 protein is CASSYGTGGREITEAFF. The CDR3 DNA is TGTGCCAGCAGTTACGGGACAGGGGGCCGAGAAATCACTGAAGCTTTCTTT.

This clonotype was detected many times. The V gene is TRBV5-1, the J gene TRBJ2-1, with 9 positions matching TRBD1. Unmatched junction bases numbered 3, after V lost 1 base and J lost 4 bases. The V gene's germline CDR1 is SGHRS and CDR2 YFSETQ. The CDR3 runs to 15 residues. CDR3 loop: CASSLTGGRYNEQFF. CDR3 sequence (DNA): TGCGCCAGCAGCTTGACAGGGGGCCGATACAATGAGCAGTTCTTC. The full variable domain, completed using reference TRBV5-1 and TRBJ2-1, is KAGVTQTPRYLIKTRGQQVTLSCSPISGHRSVSWYQQTPGQGLQFLFEYFSETQRNKGNFPGRFSGRQFSNSRSEMNVSTLELGDSALYLCASSLTGGRYNEQFFGPGTRLTVL.

Remarks on this clonotype: This may stem from a read error, because a much larger clone lies one nucleotide away. V is TRBV15 and J is TRBJ1-1; TRBD1 is a possible D gene (5 bases). The V end was cut by 5 bases, the J end by 1 base, with 8 bases between. This CDR3 contains 13 residues. Germline V gene lookup returns CDR1 LNHNV and CDR2 YYDKDF (reference sequence). CDR3 sequence: CATSGAWNTEAFF. As DNA, the CDR3 is TGTGCCACCAGCGGGGCCTGGAACACTGAAGCTTTCTTT.

This clonotype was picked up many times. The chain joins TRBV10-3 to TRBJ2-7; D gene uncertain. V shed 3 bases and J shed 1 base, with 7 bases lying between them. This CDR3 spans 13 amino acids. The V gene's germline CDR1 is ENHRY and CDR2 SYGVKD. CDR3: CAISEINSYEQYF. The CDR3 DNA reads TGTGCCATCAGTGAAATAAATTCCTACGAGCAGTACTTC.

This clonotype was seen repeatedly, ten times or more. V usage is TRBV10-3 and J usage is TRBJ2-7, with 7 bases fitting TRBD1. CDR1 and CDR2 (germline): ENHRY, SYGVKD. The CDR3 runs to 13 residues. Germline trimming cut 8 bases from V and 0 bases from J; bases unmatched to any gene: 4. CDR3 residues: CAIWAGGSYEQYF. The DNA for the CDR3 is TGTGCCATCTGGGCAGGGGGCTCCTACGAGCAGTACTTC.

The chain combines TRBV20-1 with TRBJ1-2, with TRBD1 identical over 9 bases. Looked up from germline, CDR1 is DFQATT and CDR2 is SNEGSKA (reference sequence). CDR3 length: 17 residues. Unmatched junction bases numbered 8, after V lost 0 bases and J lost 0 bases. CDR3: CSARDRDRVLPNYGYTF. The CDR3 DNA follows: TGCAGTGCTAGAGATCGGGACAGGGTTTTGCCTAACTATGGCTACACCTTC.

Many counts were recorded for this clonotype. This chain links TRBV19 with TRBJ2-1; 7 bases align to TRBD1. This CDR3 comprises 15 residues. Germline CDR1 and CDR2: LNHDA and SQIVND (reference sequence). The ends lost 3 bases at V and 4 bases at J; junction bases unmatched: 6. The CDR3 DNA is TGTGCCAGTAGTATTTTTGGGACAGATTACAATGAGCAGTTCTTC. Translating gives CASSIFGTDYNEQFF.

The sample holds many counts of this clonotype. The chain couples TRBV7-6 to TRBJ2-3; D unresolved. Germline CDR1 reads SGHVS; CDR2 reads FNYEAQ. V lost 5 bases and J lost 0, with 12 bases in between. The CDR3 spans 15 residues. In nucleotides, the CDR3 is TGTGCCAGCAGCAATCATAGAACTAGCACAGATACGCAGTATTTT. The encoded protein is CASSNHRTSTDTQYF. The full variable domain, in which reference TRBV7-6 and TRBJ2-3 provide the parts outside the CDR3, is GAGVSQSPRYKVTKRGQDVALRCDPISGHVSLYWYRQALGQGPEFLTYFNYEAQQDKSGLPNDRFSAERPEGSISTLTIQRTEQRDSAMYRCASSNHRTSTDTQYFGPGTRLTVL.

The sample holds many counts of this clonotype. The chain combines TRBV28 with TRBJ2-3; tentatively, D is TRBD1 or TRBD2 (5 bases each). Trimming removed 3 bases from V and 2 bases from J, with 9 bases in between. CDR1 MDHEN and CDR2 SYDVKM come from the germline V gene. The CDR3 sequence is 14 residues long. CDR3 protein: CASSLDGTTDTQYF. As DNA, the CDR3 is TGTGCCAGCAGTTTGGACGGGACCACAGATACGCAGTATTTT.